This T cell receptor beta chain emerged from a study of radiotherapy plus CTLA-4 blockade in lung cancer. Only in-frame clones appear in the TCRdb table, and some are missing; sequencing was by immunoSEQ multiplex PCR. The repertoire holds 70,000 to 90,000 clones, with over 70% as singletons. The V gene's germline CDR1 is SGHRS and CDR2 YFSETQ. Losses at the gene ends were 0 bases for V and 8 bases for J; bases not matched to a gene: 7. The CDR3 is 15 residues long. The sample consisted of peripheral blood, taken from a patient treated with radiotherapy plus ipilimumab. The receptor's source is a human donor with non-small cell lung cancer whose response to radiotherapy plus ipilimumab could not be evaluated. Some clones in this sample may be carry-over from other donors' samples. V and J are TRBV5-1 and TRBJ1-5; 8 bases are a match to TRBD1. The CDR3 loop is CASSLEAGGGEPQHF. Here the CDR3 DNA reads TGCGCCAGCAGCTTGGAAGCAGGGGGCGGCGAGCCCCAGCATTTT.